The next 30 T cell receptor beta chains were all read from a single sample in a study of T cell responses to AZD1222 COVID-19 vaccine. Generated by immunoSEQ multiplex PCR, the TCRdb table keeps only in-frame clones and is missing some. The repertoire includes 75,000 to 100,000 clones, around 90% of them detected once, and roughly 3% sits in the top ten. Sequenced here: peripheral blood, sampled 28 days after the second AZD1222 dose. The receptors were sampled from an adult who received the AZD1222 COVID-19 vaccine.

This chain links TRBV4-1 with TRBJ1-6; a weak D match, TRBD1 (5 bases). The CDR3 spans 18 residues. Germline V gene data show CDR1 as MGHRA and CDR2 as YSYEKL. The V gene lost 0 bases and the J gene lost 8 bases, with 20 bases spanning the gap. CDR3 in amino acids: CASSQDSGGKLSYSPLHF. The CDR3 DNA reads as TGCGCCAGCAGCCAAGACTCGGGGGGGAAGCTGTCGTATTCACCCCTCCACTTT.

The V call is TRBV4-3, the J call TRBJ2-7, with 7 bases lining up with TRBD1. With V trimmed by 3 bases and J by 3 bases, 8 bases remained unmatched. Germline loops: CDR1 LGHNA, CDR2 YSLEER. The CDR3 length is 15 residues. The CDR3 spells CASSHRPTGFYEQYF. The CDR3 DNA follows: TGCGCCAGCAGCCACAGACCGACAGGGTTCTACGAGCAGTACTTC.

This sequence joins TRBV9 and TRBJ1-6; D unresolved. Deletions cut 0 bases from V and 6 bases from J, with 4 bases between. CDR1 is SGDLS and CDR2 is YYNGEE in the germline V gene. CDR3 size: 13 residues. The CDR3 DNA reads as TGTGCCAGCAGCGTAGGATTTAATTCACCCCTCCACTTT. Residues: CASSVGFNSPLHF.

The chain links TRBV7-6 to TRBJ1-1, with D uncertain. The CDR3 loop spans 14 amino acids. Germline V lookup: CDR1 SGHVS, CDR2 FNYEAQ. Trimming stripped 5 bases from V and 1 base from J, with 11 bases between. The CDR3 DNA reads TGTGCCAGCAGCCTCCGAGGACCGAACACTGAAGCTTTCTTT. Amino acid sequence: CASSLRGPNTEAFF.

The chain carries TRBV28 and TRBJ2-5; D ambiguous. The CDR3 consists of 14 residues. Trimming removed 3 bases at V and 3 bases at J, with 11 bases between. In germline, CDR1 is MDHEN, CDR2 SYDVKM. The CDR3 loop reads CASSFEVTEETQYF. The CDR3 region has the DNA TGTGCCAGCAGTTTTGAGGTGACGGAAGAGACCCAGTACTTC.

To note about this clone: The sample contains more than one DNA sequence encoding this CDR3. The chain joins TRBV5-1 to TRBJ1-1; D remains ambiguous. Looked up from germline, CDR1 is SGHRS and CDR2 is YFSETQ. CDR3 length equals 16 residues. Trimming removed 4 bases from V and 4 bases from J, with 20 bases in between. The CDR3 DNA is TGCGCCAGCAGCCTAAGCTACGGGAGTAGGAGCACTGAAGCTTTCTTT. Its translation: CASSLSYGSRSTEAFF.

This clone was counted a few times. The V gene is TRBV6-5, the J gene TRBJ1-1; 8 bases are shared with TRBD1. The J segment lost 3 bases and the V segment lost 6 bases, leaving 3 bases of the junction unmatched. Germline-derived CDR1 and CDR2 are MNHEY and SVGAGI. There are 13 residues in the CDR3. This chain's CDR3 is CASRKDRDTEAFF. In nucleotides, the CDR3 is TGTGCCAGCAGGAAGGACAGGGACACTGAAGCTTTCTTT.

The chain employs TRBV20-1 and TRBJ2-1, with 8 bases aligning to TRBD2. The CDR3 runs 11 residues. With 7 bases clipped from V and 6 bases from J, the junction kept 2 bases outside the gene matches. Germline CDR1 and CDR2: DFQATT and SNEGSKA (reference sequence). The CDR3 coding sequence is TGCAGTGGCCTAGCGGGCAATGAGCAGTTCTTC. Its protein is CSGLAGNEQFF.

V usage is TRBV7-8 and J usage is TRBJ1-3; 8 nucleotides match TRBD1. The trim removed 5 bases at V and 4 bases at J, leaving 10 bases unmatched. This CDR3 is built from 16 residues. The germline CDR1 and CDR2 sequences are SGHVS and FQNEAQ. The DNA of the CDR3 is TGTGCCAGCAGCGGGGCCGGACAGGGCCCAGGAAACACCATATATTTT. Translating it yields CASSGAGQGPGNTIYF. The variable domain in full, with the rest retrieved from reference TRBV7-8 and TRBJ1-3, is GAGVSQSPRYKVAKRGQDVALRCDPISGHVSLFWYQQALGQGPEFLTYFQNEAQLDKSGLPSDRFFAERPEGSVSTLKIQRTQQEDSAVYLCASSGAGQGPGNTIYFGEGSWLTVV.

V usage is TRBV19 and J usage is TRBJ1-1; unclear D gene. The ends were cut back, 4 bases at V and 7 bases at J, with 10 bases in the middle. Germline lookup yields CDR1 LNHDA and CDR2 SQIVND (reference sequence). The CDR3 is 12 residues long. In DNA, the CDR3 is TGTGCCAGTAGTACAGGACCCAGTGAAGCTTTCTTT. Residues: CASSTGPSEAFF.

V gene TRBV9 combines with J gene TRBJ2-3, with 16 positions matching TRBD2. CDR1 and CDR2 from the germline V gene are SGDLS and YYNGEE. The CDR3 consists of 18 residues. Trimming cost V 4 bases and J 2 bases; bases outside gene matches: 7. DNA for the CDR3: TGTGCCAGCAGCTTCGGGACTAGCGGGGGGGTATACACAGATACGCAGTATTTT. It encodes CASSFGTSGGVYTDTQYF. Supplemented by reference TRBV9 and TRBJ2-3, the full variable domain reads DSGVTQTPKHLITATGQRVTLRCSPRSGDLSVYWYQQSLDQGLQFLIQYYNGEERAKGNILERFSAQQFPDLHSELNLSSLELGDSALYFCASSFGTSGGVYTDTQYFGPGTRLTVL.

The CDR3 DNA follows: TGTGCCAGCTCGCCGATACTACGAGGGCCGTTCTATGGCTACACCTTC. It encodes CASSPILRGPFYGYTF. The gene calls are TRBV5-5 and TRBJ1-2; D not certain. Germline V gives CDR1 SGHKS, CDR2 YYEKEE (reference sequence). This CDR3 region has 16 residues. V gave up 7 bases and J gave up 4 bases, with 23 bases separating them. The variable domain in full, with the rest retrieved from reference TRBV5-5 and TRBJ1-2, is DAGVTQSPTHLIKTRGQQVTLRCSPISGHKSVSWYQQVLGQGPQFIFQYYEKEERGRGNFPDRFSARQFPNYSSELNVNALLLGDSALYLCASSPILRGPFYGYTFGSGTRLTVV.

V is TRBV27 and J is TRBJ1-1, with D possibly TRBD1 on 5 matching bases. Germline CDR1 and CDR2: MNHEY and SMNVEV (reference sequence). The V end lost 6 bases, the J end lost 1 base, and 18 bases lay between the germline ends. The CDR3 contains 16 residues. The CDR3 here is CASRDYQGVANTEAFF. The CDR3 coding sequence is TGTGCCAGCAGGGATTACCAAGGGGTTGCGAACACTGAAGCTTTCTTT.

The chain's CDR3 is CASSLVEASTDTQYF. The CDR3 DNA reads TGCGCCAGCAGCTTGGTGGAGGCTAGCACAGATACGCAGTATTTT. This sequence joins TRBV5-1 and TRBJ2-3; a possible D gene is TRBD2 (5 bases). The germline V and J ends were trimmed by 0 bases and 0 bases, with 8 bases remaining between them. This CDR3 region has 15 residues. Germline V gives CDR1 SGHRS, CDR2 YFSETQ.

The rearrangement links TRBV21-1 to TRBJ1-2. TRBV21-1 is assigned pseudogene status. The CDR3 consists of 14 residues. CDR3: CASSPSGGVYGYTF. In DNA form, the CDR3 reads TGTGCCAGCAGCCCGTCGGGGGGGGTTTATGGCTACACCTTC.

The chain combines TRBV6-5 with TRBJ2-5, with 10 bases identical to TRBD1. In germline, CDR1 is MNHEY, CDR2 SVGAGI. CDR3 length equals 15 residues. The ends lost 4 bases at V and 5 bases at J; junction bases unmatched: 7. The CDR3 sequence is CASSLGQGVGETQYF. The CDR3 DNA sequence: TGTGCCAGCAGTTTAGGACAGGGGGTTGGGGAGACCCAGTACTTC.

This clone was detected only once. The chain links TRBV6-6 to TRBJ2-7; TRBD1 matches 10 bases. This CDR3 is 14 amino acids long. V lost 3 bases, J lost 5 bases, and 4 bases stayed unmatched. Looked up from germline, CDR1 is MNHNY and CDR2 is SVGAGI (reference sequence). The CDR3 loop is CASSYGTGDNEQYF. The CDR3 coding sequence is TGTGCCAGCAGTTATGGGACAGGGGACAACGAGCAGTACTTC.

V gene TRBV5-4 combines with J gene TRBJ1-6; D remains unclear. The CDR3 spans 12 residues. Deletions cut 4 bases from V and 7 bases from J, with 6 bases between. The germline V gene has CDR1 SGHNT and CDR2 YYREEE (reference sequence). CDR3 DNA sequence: TGTGCCAGCAGCGGAGAGAATTCACCCCTCCACTTT. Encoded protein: CASSGENSPLHF.

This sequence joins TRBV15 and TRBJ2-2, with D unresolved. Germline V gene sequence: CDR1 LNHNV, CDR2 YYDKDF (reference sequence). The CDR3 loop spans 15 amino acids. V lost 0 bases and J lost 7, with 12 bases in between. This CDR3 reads CATSRESRRDGELFF. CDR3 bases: TGTGCCACCAGCAGAGAATCTCGGCGAGACGGGGAGCTGTTTTTT.

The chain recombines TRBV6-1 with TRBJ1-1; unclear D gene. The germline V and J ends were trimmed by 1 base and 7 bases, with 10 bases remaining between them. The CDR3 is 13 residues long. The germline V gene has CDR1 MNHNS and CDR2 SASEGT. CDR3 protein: CASSEVTDVEAFF. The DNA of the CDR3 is TGTGCCAGCAGTGAAGTTACGGACGTTGAAGCTTTCTTT.

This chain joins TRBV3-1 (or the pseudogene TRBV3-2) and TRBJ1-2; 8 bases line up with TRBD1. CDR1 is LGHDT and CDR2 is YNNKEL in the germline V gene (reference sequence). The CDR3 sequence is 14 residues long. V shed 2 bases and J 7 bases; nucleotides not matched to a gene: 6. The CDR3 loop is CASSQQPGGLGYTF. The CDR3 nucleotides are TGTGCCAGCAGCCAACAGCCAGGGGGCCTTGGCTACACCTTC.

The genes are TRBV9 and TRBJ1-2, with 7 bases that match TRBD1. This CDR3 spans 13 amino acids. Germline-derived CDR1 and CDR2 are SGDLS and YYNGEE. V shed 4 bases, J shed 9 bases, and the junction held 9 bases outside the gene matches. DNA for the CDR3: TGTGCCAGCAGCAAAAGCTACAGGGGTAGCTACACCTTC. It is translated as CASSKSYRGSYTF.

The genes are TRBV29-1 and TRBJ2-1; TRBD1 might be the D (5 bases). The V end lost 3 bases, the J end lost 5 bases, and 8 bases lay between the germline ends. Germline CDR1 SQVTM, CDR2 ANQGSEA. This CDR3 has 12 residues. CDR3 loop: CSVDPGNNEQFF. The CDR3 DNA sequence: TGCAGCGTTGATCCAGGGAACAATGAGCAGTTCTTC.

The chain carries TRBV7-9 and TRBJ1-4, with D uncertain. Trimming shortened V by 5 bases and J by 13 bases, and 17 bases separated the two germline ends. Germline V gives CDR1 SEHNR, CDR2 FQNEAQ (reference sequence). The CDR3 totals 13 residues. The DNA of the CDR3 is TGTGCCAGCAGCCTATCCTCCGGCCGTCTACTGTTTTTT. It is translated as CASSLSSGRLLFF.

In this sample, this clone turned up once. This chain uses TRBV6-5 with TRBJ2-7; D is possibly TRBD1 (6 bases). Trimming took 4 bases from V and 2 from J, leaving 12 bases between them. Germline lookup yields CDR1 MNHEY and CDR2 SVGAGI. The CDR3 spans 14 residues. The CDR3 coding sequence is TGTGCCAGCAGTTCAAAGACAGGACCCTACGAGCAGTACTTC. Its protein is CASSSKTGPYEQYF.

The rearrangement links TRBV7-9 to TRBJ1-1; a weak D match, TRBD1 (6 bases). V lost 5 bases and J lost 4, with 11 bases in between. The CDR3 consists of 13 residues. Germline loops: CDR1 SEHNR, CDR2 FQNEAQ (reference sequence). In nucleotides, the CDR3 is TGTGCCAGCAGCCGCCTAGGGGGCACTGAAGCTTTCTTT. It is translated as CASSRLGGTEAFF.

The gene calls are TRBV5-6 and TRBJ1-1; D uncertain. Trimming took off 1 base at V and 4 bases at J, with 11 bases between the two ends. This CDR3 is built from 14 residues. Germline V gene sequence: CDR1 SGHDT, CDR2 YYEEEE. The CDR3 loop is CASSLRDGSTEAFF. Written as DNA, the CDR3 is TGTGCCAGCAGCTTGAGGGATGGAAGCACTGAAGCTTTCTTT.

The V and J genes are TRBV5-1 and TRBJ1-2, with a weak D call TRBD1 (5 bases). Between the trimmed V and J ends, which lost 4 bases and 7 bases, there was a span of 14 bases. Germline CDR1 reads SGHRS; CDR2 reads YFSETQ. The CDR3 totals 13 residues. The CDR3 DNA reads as TGCGCCAGCAGCCAAATGGGGGGAGGTGGCTACACCTTC. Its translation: CASSQMGGGGYTF.

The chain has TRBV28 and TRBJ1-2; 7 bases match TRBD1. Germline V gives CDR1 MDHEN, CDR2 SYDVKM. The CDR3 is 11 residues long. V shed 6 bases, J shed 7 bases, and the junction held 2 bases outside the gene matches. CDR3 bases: TGTGCCAGCAGGAGGGGGCTTGGCTACACCTTC. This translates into CASRRGLGYTF.

The CDR3 loop reads CASSSGGTGVETQYF. CDR3 nucleotides: TGTGCCAGCAGCTCCGGAGGGACAGGGGTAGAGACCCAGTACTTC. The J gene is TRBJ2-5, the V gene TRBV11-2; 10 bases align to TRBD1. This CDR3 spans 15 amino acids. With 4 bases clipped from V and 4 bases from J, the junction kept 6 bases outside the gene matches. Germline V gene data show CDR1 as SGHAT and CDR2 as FQNNGV.